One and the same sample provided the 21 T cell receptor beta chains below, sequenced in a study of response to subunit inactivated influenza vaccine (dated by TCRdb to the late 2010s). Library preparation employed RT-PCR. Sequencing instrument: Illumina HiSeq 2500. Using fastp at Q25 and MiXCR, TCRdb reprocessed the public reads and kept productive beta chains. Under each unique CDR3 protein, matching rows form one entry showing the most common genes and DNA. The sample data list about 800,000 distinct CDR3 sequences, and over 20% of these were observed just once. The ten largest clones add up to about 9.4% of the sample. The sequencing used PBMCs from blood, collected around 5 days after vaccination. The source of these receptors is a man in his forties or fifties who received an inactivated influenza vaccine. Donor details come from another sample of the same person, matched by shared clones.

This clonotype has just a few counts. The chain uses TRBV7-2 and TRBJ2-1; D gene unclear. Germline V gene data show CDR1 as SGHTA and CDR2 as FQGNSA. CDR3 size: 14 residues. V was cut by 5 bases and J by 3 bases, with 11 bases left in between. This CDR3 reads CASSPLLLYNEQFF. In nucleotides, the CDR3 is TGTGCCAGCAGCCCCCTCCTACTCTACAATGAGCAGTTCTTC.

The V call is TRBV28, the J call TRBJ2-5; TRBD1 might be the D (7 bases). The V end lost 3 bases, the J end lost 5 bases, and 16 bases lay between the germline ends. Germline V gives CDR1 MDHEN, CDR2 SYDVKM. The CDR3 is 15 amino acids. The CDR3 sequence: CASSLEGGAGETQYF. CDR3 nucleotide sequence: TGTGCCAGCAGTTTGGAAGGGGGCGCGGGGGAGACCCAGTACTTC.

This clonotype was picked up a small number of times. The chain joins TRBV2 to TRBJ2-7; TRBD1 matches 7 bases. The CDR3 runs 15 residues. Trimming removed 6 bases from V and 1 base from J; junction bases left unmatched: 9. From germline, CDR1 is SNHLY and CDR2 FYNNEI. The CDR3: CASRGDSAISYEQYF. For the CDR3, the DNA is TGTGCCAGCAGGGGGGACAGCGCCATTTCCTACGAGCAGTACTTC.

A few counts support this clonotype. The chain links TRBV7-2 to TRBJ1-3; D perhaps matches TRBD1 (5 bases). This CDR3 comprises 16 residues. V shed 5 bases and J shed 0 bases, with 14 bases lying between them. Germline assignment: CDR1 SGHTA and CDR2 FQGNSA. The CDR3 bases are TGTGCCAGCAGCGTGGGACCTACCGGCTCTGGAAACACCATATATTTT. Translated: CASSVGPTGSGNTIYF.

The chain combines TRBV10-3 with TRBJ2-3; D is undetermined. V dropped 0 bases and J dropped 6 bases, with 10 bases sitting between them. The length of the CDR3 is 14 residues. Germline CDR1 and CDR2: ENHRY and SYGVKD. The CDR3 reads CAISESGSADTQYF. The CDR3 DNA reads TGTGCCATCAGTGAGTCGGGGTCGGCTGATACGCAGTATTTT.

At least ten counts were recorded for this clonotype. The CDR3 reads CASSPVLLEQYF. In DNA, the CDR3 is TGTGCCAGCAGTCCAGTGTTGCTCGAGCAGTACTTC. V usage is TRBV12-3 or TRBV12-4 and J usage is TRBJ2-7; no firm D call. V was shortened by 5 bases and J by 6 bases, with 11 bases between the two germline ends. The CDR3 has 12 amino acids.

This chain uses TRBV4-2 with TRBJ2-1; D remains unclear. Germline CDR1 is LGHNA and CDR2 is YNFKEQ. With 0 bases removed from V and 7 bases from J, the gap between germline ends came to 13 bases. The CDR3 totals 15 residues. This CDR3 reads CASSQERALTNEQFF. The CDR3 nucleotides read TGTGCCAGCAGCCAAGAGAGAGCGTTAACGAATGAGCAGTTCTTC.

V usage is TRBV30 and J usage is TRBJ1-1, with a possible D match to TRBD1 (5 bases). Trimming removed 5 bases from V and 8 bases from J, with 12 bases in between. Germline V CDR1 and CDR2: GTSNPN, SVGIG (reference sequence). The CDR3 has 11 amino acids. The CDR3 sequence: CAWVRELEAFF. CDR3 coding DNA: TGTGCCTGGGTCAGGGAGCTGGAAGCTTTCTTT.

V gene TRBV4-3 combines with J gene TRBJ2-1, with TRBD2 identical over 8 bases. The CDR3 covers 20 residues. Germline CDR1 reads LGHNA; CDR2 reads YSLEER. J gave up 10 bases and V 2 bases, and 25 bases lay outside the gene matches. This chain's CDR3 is CASSQFPHGSLSGGRPEQFF. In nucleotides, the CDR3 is TGCGCCAGCAGCCAATTTCCCCACGGGAGTCTTTCTGGCGGGAGGCCCGAGCAGTTCTTC.

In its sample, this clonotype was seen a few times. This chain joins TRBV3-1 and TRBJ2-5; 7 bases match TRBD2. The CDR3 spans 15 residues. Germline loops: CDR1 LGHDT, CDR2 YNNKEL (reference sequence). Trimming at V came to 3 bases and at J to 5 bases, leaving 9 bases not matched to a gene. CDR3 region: CASSQRLAGTETQYF. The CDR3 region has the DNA TGTGCCAGCAGCCAGAGACTAGCCGGAACTGAGACCCAGTACTTC.

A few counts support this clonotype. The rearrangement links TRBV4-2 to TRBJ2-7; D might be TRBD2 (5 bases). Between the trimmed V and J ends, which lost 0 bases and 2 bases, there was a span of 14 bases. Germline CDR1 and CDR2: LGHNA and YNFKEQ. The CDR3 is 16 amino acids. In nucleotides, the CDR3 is TGTGCCAGCAGCCAAGATAGGGCTAGCTGGACCTACGAGCAGTACTTC. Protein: CASSQDRASWTYEQYF.

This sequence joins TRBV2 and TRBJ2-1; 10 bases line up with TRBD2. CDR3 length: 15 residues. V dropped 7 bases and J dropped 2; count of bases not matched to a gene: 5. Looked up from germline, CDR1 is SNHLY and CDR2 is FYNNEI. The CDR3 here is CASIETSGAYNEQFF. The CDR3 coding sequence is TGTGCCAGCATAGAAACTAGCGGGGCCTACAATGAGCAGTTCTTC.

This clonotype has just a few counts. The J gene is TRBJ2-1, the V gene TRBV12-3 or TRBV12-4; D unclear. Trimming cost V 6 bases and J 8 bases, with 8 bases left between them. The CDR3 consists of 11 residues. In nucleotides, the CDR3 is TGTGCCAGCAGGTTGGTCGATGAGCAGTTCTTC. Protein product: CASRLVDEQFF.

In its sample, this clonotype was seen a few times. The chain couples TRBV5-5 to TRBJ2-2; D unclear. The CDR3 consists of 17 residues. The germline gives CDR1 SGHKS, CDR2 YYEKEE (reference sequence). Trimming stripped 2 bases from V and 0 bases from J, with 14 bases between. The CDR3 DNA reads TGTGCCAGCAGCTTAAGTGGGGTTACCGCGAACACCGGGGAGCTGTTTTTT. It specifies CASSLSGVTANTGELFF.

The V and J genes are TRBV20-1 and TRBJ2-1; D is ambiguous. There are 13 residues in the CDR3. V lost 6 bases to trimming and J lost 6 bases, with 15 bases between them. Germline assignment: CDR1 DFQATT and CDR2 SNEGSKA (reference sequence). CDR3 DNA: TGCAGTGCCCAGTCGGCAGATAGCAATGAGCAGTTCTTC. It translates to CSAQSADSNEQFF.

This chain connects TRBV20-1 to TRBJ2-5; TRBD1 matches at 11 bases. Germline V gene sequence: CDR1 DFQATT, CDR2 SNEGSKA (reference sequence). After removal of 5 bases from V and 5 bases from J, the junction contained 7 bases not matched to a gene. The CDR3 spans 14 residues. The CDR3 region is CSASGQGARETQYF. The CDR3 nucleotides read TGCAGTGCTTCCGGACAGGGGGCGCGCGAGACCCAGTACTTC.

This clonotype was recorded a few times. The CDR3: CASSQGAGVRTEAFF. Written as DNA, the CDR3 is TGCGCCAGCAGCCAAGGAGCAGGGGTACGGACTGAAGCTTTCTTT. V gene TRBV4-3 combines with J gene TRBJ1-1; D perhaps matches TRBD1 (6 bases). From germline, CDR1 is LGHNA and CDR2 YSLEER. This CDR3 has 15 amino acids. Trimming left V 1 base short and J 5 bases short, with 14 bases between.

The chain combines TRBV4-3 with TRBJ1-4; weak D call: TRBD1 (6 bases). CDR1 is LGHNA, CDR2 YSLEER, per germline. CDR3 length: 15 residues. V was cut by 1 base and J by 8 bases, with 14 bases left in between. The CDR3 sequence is CASSQARGGFEKLFF. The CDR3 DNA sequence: TGCGCCAGCAGCCAAGCCAGGGGAGGCTTCGAAAAACTGTTTTTT.

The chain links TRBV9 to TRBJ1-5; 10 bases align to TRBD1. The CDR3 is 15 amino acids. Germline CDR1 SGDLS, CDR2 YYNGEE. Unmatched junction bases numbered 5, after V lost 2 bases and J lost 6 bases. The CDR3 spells CASSVGTGESQPQHF. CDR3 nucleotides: TGTGCCAGCAGCGTCGGGACAGGGGAAAGTCAGCCCCAGCATTTT. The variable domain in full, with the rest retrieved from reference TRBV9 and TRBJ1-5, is DSGVTQTPKHLITATGQRVTLRCSPRSGDLSVYWYQQSLDQGLQFLIQYYNGEERAKGNILERFSAQQFPDLHSELNLSSLELGDSALYFCASSVGTGESQPQHFGDGTRLSIL.

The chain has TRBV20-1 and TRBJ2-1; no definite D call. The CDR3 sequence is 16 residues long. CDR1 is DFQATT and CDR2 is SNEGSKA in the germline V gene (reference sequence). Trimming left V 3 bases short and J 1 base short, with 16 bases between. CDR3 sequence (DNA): TGCAGTGCTAGGCTCCTCGATGCGAGATCCTACAATGAGCAGTTCTTC. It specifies CSARLLDARSYNEQFF.

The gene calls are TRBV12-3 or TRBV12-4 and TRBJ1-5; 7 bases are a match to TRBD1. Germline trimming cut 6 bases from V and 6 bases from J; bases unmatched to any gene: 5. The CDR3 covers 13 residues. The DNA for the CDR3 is TGTGCCAGCAGCACAGGGGAGGGTCAGCCCCAGCATTTT. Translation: CASSTGEGQPQHF.